Shown below are 22 T cell receptor beta chains from a single sample sequenced in a study of T cell repertoires in cytomegalovirus infection. No antigen is known for these receptors. MiXCR, run by TCRdb on the reads, gives a single entry per CDR3 protein. The table includes approximately 770,000 distinct CDR3 sequences, roughly 29% detected once. This material consisted of cultured CD8+ T cells from PBMCs, taken from culture after CMV antigen stimulation. The receptors were gathered from a human donor in good health (CMV status not recorded). Some clones in this sample may be carry-over from other donors' samples.

The V call is TRBV13, the J call TRBJ2-4; 8 bases are shared with TRBD2. The CDR3 has 18 amino acids. The V gene's germline CDR1 is PRHDT and CDR2 FYEKMQ (reference sequence). V lost 5 bases and J lost 5; bases outside the gene matches: 17. The CDR3 loop reads CASSPPSGGGPDENIQYF. The DNA for the CDR3 is TGTGCCAGCAGCCCCCCCAGCGGGGGTGGACCTGACGAAAACATTCAGTACTTC.

This sequence joins TRBV6-2 or TRBV6-3 and TRBJ2-1; 7 positions agree with TRBD2. Germline V gene lookup returns CDR1 MNHEY and CDR2 SVGEGT. This CDR3 contains 15 residues. V was pared by 1 base and J by 3 bases, with 3 bases of the junction left unmatched. CDR3: CASSYFGGNYNEQFF. CDR3 DNA sequence: TGTGCCAGCAGTTACTTCGGGGGGAACTACAATGAGCAGTTCTTC.

The CDR3 DNA reads TGTGCCAGTAGTATTGGGGGGCGTAGTGCAGATACGCAGTATTTT. Protein sequence: CASSIGGRSADTQYF. The rearrangement links TRBV19 to TRBJ2-3; tentatively, D is TRBD1 or TRBD2 (6 bases each). Between the trimmed V and J ends, which lost 3 bases and 4 bases, there was a span of 14 bases. Looked up from germline, CDR1 is LNHDA and CDR2 is SQIVND (reference sequence). The CDR3 consists of 15 residues.

In this sample, this clonotype turned up a few times. This rearrangement joins TRBV5-1 to TRBJ2-1; D gene unclear. V was shortened by 0 bases and J by 2 bases, with 15 bases between the two germline ends. CDR1 and CDR2 from the germline V gene are SGHRS and YFSETQ. The CDR3 length is 17 residues. This chain's CDR3 is CASSLGLGGYTYNEQFF. The DNA for the CDR3 is TGCGCCAGCAGCTTGGGTTTAGGCGGTTACACCTACAATGAGCAGTTCTTC. Looking up the rest from reference TRBV5-1 and TRBJ2-1 gives the full variable domain: KAGVTQTPRYLIKTRGQQVTLSCSPISGHRSVSWYQQTPGQGLQFLFEYFSETQRNKGNFPGRFSGRQFSNSRSEMNVSTLELGDSALYLCASSLGLGGYTYNEQFFGPGTRLTVL.

This clonotype is judged medium-sized. The chain has TRBV6-5 and TRBJ2-5, with 8 bases aligning to TRBD2. The V and J ends lost 2 bases and 5 bases, in that order; junction bases with no gene match: 10. The CDR3 totals 16 residues. Germline lookup yields CDR1 MNHEY and CDR2 SVGAGI. The CDR3 nucleotides read TGTGCCAGCAGTTACCAGGGACTAGACTTTTCCGAGACCCAGTACTTC. It yields the protein CASSYQGLDFSETQYF.

This clonotype was recorded only once. Mismatch with germline at one junction end may stem from a read error. V is TRBV5-3 and J is TRBJ1-2, with 8 nucleotides matching TRBD1. TRBV5-3 is an open reading frame, and its role is uncertain. This CDR3 is 15 amino acids long. CDR3 nucleotides: TGTGCCAGCAGCTTGGGAGGCAGGGGGCTAGGTGGCTACACCTTC. This encodes CASSLGGRGLGGYTF.

This clonotype came up a few times. The chain employs TRBV10-3 and TRBJ2-3; TRBD1 matches 8 bases. The germline gives CDR1 ENHRY, CDR2 SYGVKD. V lost 10 bases, J lost 2 bases, and 14 bases stayed unmatched. CDR3 length: 16 residues. The CDR3 is CASHPTGDGFTDTQYF. CDR3 nucleotides: TGTGCCAGCCACCCGACAGGGGACGGATTCACAGATACGCAGTATTTT.

This clonotype was detected once. The CDR3 sequence is CASSAAGQYYEQYF. The CDR3 coding sequence is TGTGCCAGCAGTGCAGCAGGACAGTACTACGAGCAGTACTTC. The rearrangement links TRBV6-6 to TRBJ2-7; possible D gene TRBD1, 6 bases. There are 14 residues in the CDR3. Per the germline V gene, CDR1 is MNHNY and CDR2 is SVGAGI (reference sequence). Trimming left V 5 bases short and J 3 bases short, with 14 bases between.

V and J are TRBV6-4 and TRBJ1-1; tentative D call: TRBD1 (6 bases). This CDR3 region has 14 residues. Germline assignment: CDR1 MRHNA and CDR2 SNTAGT. Between the trimmed V and J ends, which lost 6 bases and 6 bases, there was a span of 17 bases. CDR3 amino acids: CASRAEQGWPEAFF. The CDR3, as DNA: TGTGCCAGCAGGGCAGAACAGGGTTGGCCTGAAGCTTTCTTT.

The chain employs TRBV2 and TRBJ1-1; D is ambiguous. Trimming took 1 base from V and 2 from J, leaving 11 bases between them. Germline V gene lookup returns CDR1 SNHLY and CDR2 FYNNEI. The CDR3 sequence is 15 residues long. The CDR3 DNA is TGTGCCAGCAGTGAAGAGAAGAGGCTAAACACTGAAGCTTTCTTT. This gives the protein CASSEEKRLNTEAFF.

The sample holds a few counts of this clonotype. The chain is built from TRBV27 and TRBJ1-2, with D perhaps TRBD1 (5 bases). The germline V gene has CDR1 MNHEY and CDR2 SMNVEV (reference sequence). There are 13 residues in the CDR3. V was pared by 7 bases and J by 4 bases, with 13 bases between. CDR3 in DNA: TGTGCCAGCACCCCCGGGGGTACCTATGGCTACACCTTC. This codes for CASTPGGTYGYTF.

The CDR3 sequence is CASSENRGGYTGELFF. Written as DNA, the CDR3 is TGTGCCAGCAGTGAAAACCGCGGGGGGTACACCGGGGAGCTGTTTTTT. The rearrangement links TRBV2 to TRBJ2-2, with 8 bases that match TRBD2. The germline CDR1 and CDR2 sequences are SNHLY and FYNNEI. The CDR3 is 16 residues long. Trimming at V came to 2 bases and at J to 3 bases, leaving 5 bases not matched to a gene. Looking up the rest from reference TRBV2 and TRBJ2-2 gives the full variable domain: EPEVTQTPSHQVTQMGQEVILRCVPISNHLYFYWYRQILGQKVEFLVSFYNNEISEKSEIFDDQFSVERPDGSNFTLKIRSTKLEDSAMYFCASSENRGGYTGELFFGEGSRLTVL.

V usage is TRBV29-1 and J usage is TRBJ1-1; D uncertain. The CDR3 is 12 residues long. The V end was cut by 2 bases, the J end by 1 base, with 5 bases between. Germline CDR1 is SQVTM and CDR2 is ANQGSEA. The CDR3 sequence is CSVERRNTEAFF. For the CDR3, the DNA is TGCAGCGTTGAACGGCGGAACACTGAAGCTTTCTTT.

The CDR3 here is CASSQDYPEDGYTF. CDR3 in DNA: TGTGCCAGCAGCCAAGATTATCCGGAAGATGGCTACACCTTC. The chain is built from TRBV4-2 and TRBJ1-2; D remains ambiguous. Germline CDR1 LGHNA, CDR2 YNFKEQ. The length of the CDR3 is 14 residues. The V gene lost 0 bases and the J gene lost 6 bases, with 11 bases spanning the gap.

The chain couples TRBV6-2 or TRBV6-3 to TRBJ1-6, with TRBD1 matching 9 bases. V gave up 0 bases and J gave up 3 bases; unmatched junction bases: 3. Germline V gene sequence: CDR1 MNHEY, CDR2 SVGEGT. The CDR3 contains 17 residues. This CDR3 is CASSYSRDRVYNSPLHF. As DNA, the CDR3 is TGTGCCAGCAGTTACTCCCGGGACAGGGTCTATAATTCACCCCTCCACTTT.

The V and J genes are TRBV6-5 and TRBJ1-2; TRBD1 matches at 9 bases. CDR1 MNHEY and CDR2 SVGAGI come from the germline V gene. The CDR3 length is 17 residues. V shed 6 bases and J 4 bases; nucleotides not matched to a gene: 15. The CDR3 region has the DNA TGTGCCAGCAGGCCCGACAGGGGGGGACGAGTTAGCTATGGCTACACCTTC. Protein sequence: CASRPDRGGRVSYGYTF.

This sequence joins TRBV28 and TRBJ1-5; TRBD1 matches at 8 bases. The junction had 8 bases not matched to a gene; V was cut back by 3 bases and J by 4 bases. Germline V gene sequence: CDR1 MDHEN, CDR2 SYDVKM. This CDR3 spans 16 amino acids. The CDR3 sequence is CASSFPRQGANQPQHF. In DNA form, the CDR3 reads TGTGCCAGCAGTTTTCCTCGGCAGGGGGCTAATCAGCCCCAGCATTTT.

This clonotype was counted only a few times. The chain combines TRBV4-2 with TRBJ2-7, with TRBD1 identical over 11 bases. Germline values: CDR1 LGHNA, CDR2 YNFKEQ. The CDR3 is 15 amino acids. The J segment lost 3 bases and the V segment lost 1 base, leaving 2 bases of the junction unmatched. CDR3 DNA: TGTGCCAGCAGCCAAGTCGGGACAGGGGGCTACGAGCAGTACTTC. It is translated as CASSQVGTGGYEQYF.

This rearrangement joins TRBV6-8 to TRBJ1-1, with D possibly matching TRBD1 (5 bases). The germline V gene has CDR1 MNHGY and CDR2 SAAAGT. V was clipped by 5 bases and J by 10 bases, with 17 bases between them. The CDR3 sequence is 13 residues long. The CDR3 sequence: CASSTGPPGGAFF. The CDR3 nucleotides read TGTGCCAGCAGTACAGGCCCACCGGGGGGAGCTTTCTTT.

This chain uses TRBV29-1 with TRBJ1-2, with 9 bases aligning to TRBD1. J gave up 7 bases and V 6 bases, and 9 bases lay outside the gene matches. CDR1 and CDR2 from the germline V gene are SQVTM and ANQGSEA. This CDR3 region has 13 residues. The CDR3 nucleotides are TGCAGCGTCATGCTCCGGGACAGGGCTGGCTACACCTTC. This codes for CSVMLRDRAGYTF.

This clonotype has just a few counts. The CDR3 DNA sequence: TGTGCCAGCAGCCCCAAAGGGGGGCGGTCCACAGATACGCAGTATTTT. Its protein product is CASSPKGGRSTDTQYF. The chain combines TRBV6-1 with TRBJ2-3; D tentatively fits TRBD1 or TRBD2 (6 bases each). The germline gives CDR1 MNHNS, CDR2 SASEGT. V was cut by 6 bases and J by 2 bases, with 18 bases left in between. The CDR3 runs 16 residues.

This clonotype was seen more than once but under ten times. The chain is built from TRBV6-1 and TRBJ1-2, with a weak D call TRBD1 (6 bases). Germline CDR1 is MNHNS and CDR2 is SASEGT. CDR3 length: 17 amino acids. Trimming removed 2 bases at V and 4 bases at J, with 20 bases between. The CDR3 DNA reads as TGTGCCAGCAGTGAAATGGGTTTGGGGGCAGGATCCTATGGCTACACCTTC. Translated: CASSEMGLGAGSYGYTF.